A selection of T cell receptor beta chains follows, all from one sample in a study of blood T cell repertoires in COVID-19. TCRdb's copy holds only in-frame clones and misses some; the assay was immunoSEQ multiplex PCR. The sample has over 50,000 clones, around 77% seen once. Sequenced: peripheral blood. These receptors came from a man at least 80 years old with active or convalescent COVID-19. Each CDR3 is given with its conserved first and last residue. The order of the fields is D gene, V gene, J gene, clone size, CDR3 protein, CDR3 DNA. The D gene is left open where the match is weak. For some rows the clone size is stated as once, few or many, or as a class when expanded; others skip it.

-,TRBV19,TRBJ2-3,-,CASSTIAGDSGGTQYF,TGTGCCAGTAGTACCATAGCCGGGGACAGTGGGGGGACGCAGTATTTT
-,TRBV6-5,TRBJ2-2,-,CASSYFPSGELFF,TGTGCCAGCAGTTACTTCCCCAGCGGGGAGCTGTTTTTT
-,TRBV6-5,TRBJ2-2,-,CASTNTGELFF,TGTGCCAGTACGAACACCGGGGAGCTGTTTTTT
-,TRBV19,TRBJ1-4,-,CASSTSGLENEKLFF,TGTGCCAGTAGTACCTCGGGACTGGAAAATGAAAAACTGTTTTTT
-,TRBV29-1,TRBJ2-3,-,CSVLGASTDTQYF,TGCAGCGTTCTGGGGGCCAGCACAGATACGCAGTATTTT
-,TRBV6-6,TRBJ2-5,-,CASSYSIRKLQETQYF,TGTGCCAGCAGTTACTCGATTAGGAAACTACAAGAGACCCAGTACTTC
TRBD2,TRBV4-2,TRBJ2-1,-,CASSQAGGPINEQFF,TGTGCCAGCAGCCAAGCGGGGGGGCCAATCAATGAGCAGTTCTTC
-,TRBV6-2/TRBV6-3,TRBJ2-7,-,CASSHPYEGLSYEQYF,TGTGCCAGCAGTCACCCCTACGAGGGTCTATCCTACGAGCAGTACTTC
TRBD2,TRBV7-2,TRBJ2-7,-,CASSLWGGPTYEQYF,TGTGCCAGCAGCCTATGGGGAGGGCCAACCTACGAGCAGTACTTC
TRBD1,TRBV14,TRBJ1-4,-,CASSQGPSRQGWKLFF,TGTGCCAGCAGCCAAGGGCCGTCTCGACAGGGGTGGAAACTGTTTTTT
TRBD1,TRBV3-1/TRBV3-2,TRBJ2-7,few,CASSSPGTDYEQYF,TGTGCCAGCAGTTCCCCCGGGACAGACTACGAGCAGTACTTC
TRBD1,TRBV20-1,TRBJ2-7,once,CSASELHGTGGFYEQYF,TGCAGTGCTAGTGAGCTCCATGGGACAGGGGGCTTTTACGAGCAGTACTTC
TRBD1,TRBV7-8,TRBJ1-5,-,CASSRTGGSNQPQHF,TGTGCCAGCAGCCGAACAGGGGGTAGCAATCAGCCCCAGCATTTT
TRBD1,TRBV2,TRBJ1-4,-,CASSRYQGVDEKLFF,TGTGCCAGCAGTAGATACCAGGGGGTCGATGAAAAACTGTTTTTT
TRBD2,TRBV4-2,TRBJ2-3,-,CASSQSSGSHTDTQYF,TGTGCCAGCAGCCAAAGTAGCGGGAGTCACACAGATACGCAGTATTTT
TRBD2,TRBV10-3,TRBJ2-2,few,CAISLRTSGTTGELFF,TGTGCCATCAGCCTTCGGACTAGCGGGACCACCGGGGAGCTGTTTTTT
TRBD2,TRBV6-2/TRBV6-3,TRBJ2-5,-,CASSYGGEKETQYF,TGTGCCAGCAGTTACGGGGGGGAGAAGGAGACCCAGTACTTC
-,TRBV1,TRBJ2-1,-,CTSSHETSGRLREQFF,TGCACCAGCAGCCACGAAACTAGCGGGAGGTTGCGGGAGCAGTTCTTC
-,TRBV5-1,TRBJ1-4,-,CASSSGPQGLGEKLFF,TGCGCCAGCAGCTCGGGCCCCCAGGGGCTTGGGGAAAAACTGTTTTTT
TRBD2,TRBV5-1,TRBJ2-7,-,CASSGGVTAHHEQYF,TGCGCCAGCAGCGGGGGGGTCACAGCCCACCACGAGCAGTACTTC
TRBD1,TRBV4-1,TRBJ2-1,once,CASSQSQGTGAYNEQFF,TGCGCCAGCAGCCAAAGCCAGGGGACAGGGGCCTACAATGAGCAGTTCTTC
-,TRBV10-3,TRBJ2-5,once,CAISESTGPEETQYF,TGTGCCATCAGTGAGTCTACAGGCCCTGAAGAGACCCAGTACTTC
TRBD2,TRBV30,TRBJ2-7,-,CAWGGITSGSRNEQYF,TGTGCCTGGGGGGGGATCACTAGCGGGAGTCGGAACGAGCAGTACTTC
-,TRBV2,TRBJ1-1,-,CATGGNTEAFF,TGTGCCACAGGAGGTAACACTGAAGCTTTCTTT
TRBD2,TRBV10-3,TRBJ2-7,-,CAIRETSTSGGIEQYF,TGTGCCATCAGAGAAACCTCGACTAGCGGGGGGATCGAGCAGTACTTC
-,TRBV5-1,TRBJ1-1,-,CASSSDRRNTEAFF,TGCGCCAGCAGCTCTGACAGGAGGAACACTGAAGCTTTCTTT
-,TRBV6-5,TRBJ1-4,-,CASSYLPGPFEKLFF,TGTGCCAGCAGTTACTTGCCAGGGCCGTTTGAAAAACTGTTTTTT
TRBD1,TRBV9,TRBJ1-2,few,CASSVAYRGRWDYGYTF,TGTGCCAGCAGCGTAGCTTACAGGGGGAGGTGGGACTATGGCTACACCTTC
-,TRBV6-2/TRBV6-3,TRBJ2-7,-,CASSYSLAGYEQYF,TGTGCCAGCAGTTACTCTCTAGCAGGCTACGAGCAGTACTTC
-,TRBV2,TRBJ2-7,-,CASTSGQSSYEQYF,TGTGCCAGCACATCGGGACAAAGCTCCTACGAGCAGTACTTC
-,TRBV2,TRBJ1-1,-,CASSDRGHSMNTEAFF,TGTGCCAGCAGTGATCGGGGACACAGTATGAACACTGAAGCTTTCTTT
TRBD1,TRBV27,TRBJ1-1,-,CASRMIQGTNTEAFF,TGTGCCAGCAGGATGATACAGGGGACGAACACTGAAGCTTTCTTT
-,TRBV7-2,TRBJ2-1,-,CASSLGWANEQFF,TGTGCCAGCAGCTTAGGTTGGGCTAATGAGCAGTTCTTC
-,TRBV2,TRBJ1-4,-,CASRGAIEKLFF,TGTGCCAGCAGGGGCGCGATCGAAAAACTGTTTTTT
TRBD2,TRBV7-9,TRBJ2-3,few,CASSLYAGGLTDTQYF,TGTGCCAGCAGCTTATACGCGGGGGGGTTGACAGATACGCAGTATTTT
-,TRBV4-2,TRBJ2-1,once,CASRTVADALYNEQFF,TGTGCCAGCAGGACCGTAGCCGACGCCCTATACAATGAGCAGTTCTTC
-,TRBV5-1,TRBJ1-5,-,CASSDMIGQPQHF,TGCGCCAGCAGTGATATGATCGGTCAGCCCCAGCATTTT
-,TRBV5-6,TRBJ2-7,many,CASSLGVPMEQYF,TGTGCCAGCAGCTTGGGAGTTCCGATGGAGCAGTACTTC
TRBD1,TRBV4-1,TRBJ1-4,-,CASSLGQGAVATNEKLFF,TGCGCCAGCAGCCTAGGACAGGGGGCCGTTGCAACTAATGAAAAACTGTTTTTT
-,TRBV19,TRBJ2-2,-,CASSIEEGNTGELFF,TGTGCCAGTAGTATCGAGGAGGGGAACACCGGGGAGCTGTTTTTT
-,TRBV18,TRBJ2-3,-,CASSPPVARTDTQYF,TGTGCCAGCTCACCACCGGTAGCAAGGACAGATACGCAGTATTTT
TRBD1,TRBV19,TRBJ2-7,-,CASNTGQGTYEQYF,TGTGCCAGCAATACGGGACAGGGGACATACGAGCAGTACTTC
-,TRBV4-1,TRBJ2-3,-,CASSQGLREITQYF,TGCGCCAGCAGCCAAGGGCTTCGGGAGATAACGCAGTATTTT
-,TRBV5-8,TRBJ2-5,-,CASRAQQETQYF,TGTGCCAGCAGGGCTCAACAAGAGACCCAGTACTTC